Reported below is one TCR beta chain. Its cognate antigen is unknown. This entry is derived from a study of T cell responses to AZD1222 COVID-19 vaccine. The overall study: Second-dose intervals of approximately 4 or approximately 12 weeks were pooled.

General study findings and limits: Repertoires were obtained only post-peak T cell response. Mostly white British, mostly female donors; authors suggested clonal diversity may be underestimated.

Repertoires were generated with immunoSEQ multiplex PCR, while TCRdb's copy carries only in-frame clones and drops some. Seen here are roughly 180,000 clones, approximately 90% observed once, and the top ten hold approximately 2%. This receptor was identified in an adult in good health. The starting material was peripheral blood, obtained on day 0 of AZD1222 vaccination.

CDR3 sequence reads: CASSLAAGGTEAFF. CDR3 nucleotides: TGCGCCAGCAGCTTGGCAGCCGGGGGCACTGAAGCTTTCTTT. The rearrangement joins TRBV5-1 to TRBJ1-1; perhaps TRBD1 as D (5 bases). V was trimmed by 0 bases and J by 4 bases, leaving 10 bases between them. The CDR3 totals 14 residues. In germline, CDR1 is SGHRS, CDR2 YFSETQ. The whole variable domain, remainder taken from reference TRBV5-1 and TRBJ1-1, is KAGVTQTPRYLIKTRGQQVTLSCSPISGHRSVSWYQQTPGQGLQFLFEYFSETQRNKGNFPGRFSGRQFSNSRSEMNVSTLELGDSALYLCASSLAAGGTEAFFGQGTRLTVV.